This TCR beta chain appears in the sequencing data of a study of identical twins. Findings of the study overall: The degree of excess twin sharing was weaker in beta out-of-frame sequences. Possibly, invariant MAIT and iNKT cells partly confounded zero-insertion analyses.

This clonotype was counted between two and nine times. Antigen specificity is unknown. With V trimmed by 4 bases and J by 4 bases, 7 bases remained unmatched. Germline lookup yields CDR1 SGHRS and CDR2 YFSETQ. The CDR3 consists of 15 residues. TCRdb itself ran the 5' RACE reads through MiXCR, one entry per CDR3 protein. Of some 900,000 distinct CDR3 sequences in the sample, 12% are singletons; the top ten hold around 1.6%. These same data were also listed under a study on yellow fever vaccine responses in identical twins.

The clonotype comes from a woman aged 18-29 years in good health. The sequenced material came from PBMCs. This chain joins TRBV5-1 and TRBJ2-7; 11 bases are a match to TRBD2. The CDR3: CASSKTSGSWYEQYF. CDR3 DNA sequence: TGCGCCAGCAGCAAAACTAGCGGGAGTTGGTACGAGCAGTACTTC. Supplemented by reference TRBV5-1 and TRBJ2-7, the full variable domain reads KAGVTQTPRYLIKTRGQQVTLSCSPISGHRSVSWYQQTPGQGLQFLFEYFSETQRNKGNFPGRFSGRQFSNSRSEMNVSTLELGDSALYLCASSKTSGSWYEQYFGPGTRLTVT.